The T cell receptor beta chain described here comes from a study of T cells after posttransplantation cyclophosphamide. Overall study results and limits: Donor-recipient repertoire similarity was low at 1-2 months, rising over year one. Blood and skin or GI T cell repertoires showed limited TRB overlap. TRB clonality was highly associated with recipient CMV seropositivity and reactivation.

Cells defined as naive were viable CD3+CD4+ or CD3+CD8+ and CCR7+CD45RA+CD45RO-CD95-CD27+CD28+. The related graft donor's blood sample was taken on the day of bone marrow donation. Generated by immunoSEQ multiplex PCR, the TCRdb table keeps only in-frame clones and is missing some. The sample includes 10,000 or so clones, roughly 98% of them seen just once. Germline V gene data show CDR1 as SGHVS and CDR2 as FNYEAQ. Unmatched junction bases numbered 1, after V lost 1 base and J lost 4 bases. The CDR3 runs to 14 residues. For this clone: Its matching antigen is unknown.

The sample taken for sequencing was naive CD4+ T cells sorted from PBMCs. The chain carries TRBV7-6 and TRBJ2-5; TRBD1 aligns across 9 bases. This clonotype was sampled from a woman in her sixties or seventies in good health, CMV-negative, and a related stem cell transplant donor. CDR3 sequence (DNA): TGTGCCAGCAGCTTAGGGGACAGGGCAGAGACCCAGTACTTC. Translated, it gives CASSLGDRAETQYF. Together with reference TRBV7-6 and TRBJ2-5, the CDR3 gives the full variable domain: GAGVSQSPRYKVTKRGQDVALRCDPISGHVSLYWYRQALGQGPEFLTYFNYEAQQDKSGLPNDRFSAERPEGSISTLTIQRTEQRDSAMYRCASSLGDRAETQYFGPGTRLLVL.